The T cell receptor beta chain described here comes from a study of regulatory T cells in long-lasting Graves disease. Time point in this sample: newly diagnosed GD, antithyroid drugs for less than 3 months. The TCR library was prepared using RNA isolated from PBMCs. Trimming removed 0 bases from V and 0 bases from J, with 6 bases in between. The germline V gene has CDR1 SGHRS and CDR2 YFSETQ. This CDR3 is 14 amino acids long. General study findings and limits: There were preferences for TRBV28, TRBJ1-2 and TRBJ2-5 in persistent disease. Thyroid tissue was not sampled; only peripheral blood was.

In this sample, this clonotype turned up many times. No antigen is known for it. Libraries of TCR beta came from iRepertoire HTBI primers plus Arm-PCR of CDR3 regions. TCRdb re-analysed the multiplex PCR reads in MiXCR, keeping a single row per CDR3 protein. The table lists approximately 230,000 distinct CDR3 sequences, about a sixth of them singletons. The receptor comes from a female donor with Graves disease. Here the sequenced sample was peripheral blood mononuclear cells (PBMCs), taken at new diagnosis, from a patient treated with antithyroid drugs. The V gene is TRBV5-1, the J gene TRBJ1-1; D call uncertain. Here the CDR3 reads CASSLEVLNTEAFF. For the CDR3, the DNA is TGCGCCAGCAGCTTGGAAGTCCTGAACACTGAAGCTTTCTTT. The variable domain in full, with the rest retrieved from reference TRBV5-1 and TRBJ1-1, is KAGVTQTPRYLIKTRGQQVTLSCSPISGHRSVSWYQQTPGQGLQFLFEYFSETQRNKGNFPGRFSGRQFSNSRSEMNVSTLELGDSALYLCASSLEVLNTEAFFGQGTRLTVV.